These 20 T cell receptor beta chains were sequenced from one sample in a study of neurological immune-mediated disorders. TCRdb re-derived calls from the 5' RACE reads in MiXCR, one entry per CDR3 protein. Of over 60,000 distinct CDR3 sequences in the sample, approximately 4.6% were seen once. Input material: PBMCs. The receptors were sampled from a woman between 65 and 79 years old with multiple sclerosis.

This clonotype has a count of ten or more. This chain connects TRBV20-1 to TRBJ2-1, with TRBD1 identical over 7 bases. The CDR3 contains 16 residues. Germline CDR1 DFQATT, CDR2 SNEGSKA (reference sequence). V trimming: 0 bases; J trimming: 3 bases; junction bases outside the gene matches: 8. The CDR3 DNA is TGCAGTGCTAGAGATCCGGAACAGGGGCTCTACAATGAGCAGTTCTTC. This codes for CSARDPEQGLYNEQFF.

This clonotype occurred many times. This chain uses TRBV11-2 with TRBJ2-1, with D tentatively TRBD2 (6 bases). CDR3 size: 15 residues. Germline V gives CDR1 SGHAT, CDR2 FQNNGV. Trimming took off 5 bases at V and 4 bases at J, with 15 bases between the two ends. CDR3 sequence: CASSTQVAAYNEQFF. CDR3 nucleotides: TGTGCCAGCAGCACCCAAGTAGCGGCTTACAATGAGCAGTTCTTC.

Comments on this clonotype: An end of the junction differs from the germline gene, which may be a read error. The chain employs TRBV7-7 and TRBJ2-1, with D perhaps matching TRBD1 (7 bases). The CDR3 runs 13 residues. Germline lookup yields CDR1 SSHAT and CDR2 FNYEAQ (reference sequence). The CDR3 region is CASSQGGGYEQFF. Here the CDR3 DNA reads TGTGCTAGCAGCCAGGGGGGCGGATATGAGCAGTTCTTC. The whole variable domain, remainder taken from reference TRBV7-7 and TRBJ2-1, is GAGVSQSPRYKVTKRGQDVTLRCDPISSHATLYWYQQALGQGPEFLTYFNYEAQPDKSGLPSDRFSAERPEGSISTLTIQRTEQRDSAMYRCASSQGGGYEQFFGPGTRLTVL.

This clonotype was detected a few times. The CDR3 region is CASSLPTAYNEQFF. CDR3 DNA sequence: TGCGCCAGCAGCTTACCGACAGCCTACAATGAGCAGTTCTTC. The gene calls are TRBV5-1 and TRBJ2-1; D is possibly TRBD1 (5 bases). CDR1 is SGHRS, CDR2 YFSETQ, per germline. The CDR3 extends over 14 amino acids. V was cut by 2 bases and J by 2 bases, with 8 bases left in between.

There are many counts of this clonotype. The V and J genes are TRBV7-8 and TRBJ2-7; no reliable D call. V shed 1 base and J shed 3 bases, with 4 bases lying between them. The germline V gene encodes CDR1 SGHVS and CDR2 FQNEAQ. This CDR3 region has 12 residues. CDR3 nucleotide sequence: TGTGCCAGCAGCTTAGGGGACTACGAGCAGTACTTC. It yields the protein CASSLGDYEQYF.

Many counts were recorded for this clonotype. The J gene is TRBJ2-3, the V gene TRBV30; D remains unclear. The CDR3 contains 11 residues. Trimming took 4 bases from V and 6 from J, leaving 8 bases between them. CDR1 and CDR2 (germline): GTSNPN, SVGIG (reference sequence). The CDR3 protein is CAWTLRDTQYF. The CDR3 bases are TGTGCCTGGACCCTCCGGGATACGCAGTATTTT.

The sample holds many counts of this clonotype. The genes are TRBV7-9 and TRBJ2-3, with 10 bases fitting TRBD1. The CDR3 runs 15 residues. The V gene's germline CDR1 is SEHNR and CDR2 FQNEAQ (reference sequence). J gave up 5 bases and V 5 bases, and 7 bases lay outside the gene matches. The chain's CDR3 is CASSTDRGRIDTQYF. CDR3 in DNA: TGTGCCAGCAGCACCGACAGGGGGCGTATAGATACGCAGTATTTT.

This chain links TRBV2 with TRBJ1-5, with a possible D match to TRBD1 (5 bases). This CDR3 spans 15 amino acids. Germline V gene sequence: CDR1 SNHLY, CDR2 FYNNEI. V was pared by 6 bases and J by 1 base, with 13 bases between. The CDR3 DNA reads as TGTGCCAGCAGCACCCAGGGAATAAGCAATCAGCCCCAGCATTTT. The encoded protein is CASSTQGISNQPQHF. The variable domain in full, completed from reference TRBV2 and TRBJ1-5, reads EPEVTQTPSHQVTQMGQEVILRCVPISNHLYFYWYRQILGQKVEFLVSFYNNEISEKSEIFDDQFSVERPDGSNFTLKIRSTKLEDSAMYFCASSTQGISNQPQHFGDGTRLSIL.

This clonotype was seen a handful of times. V and J are TRBV6-5 and TRBJ2-2; TRBD2 agrees at 11 bases. Germline V gives CDR1 MNHEY, CDR2 SVGAGI. The CDR3 spans 18 residues. After removal of 0 bases from V and 7 bases from J, the junction contained 10 bases not matched to a gene. The CDR3 reads CASSYSRLAGLRVGELFF. The CDR3 DNA follows: TGTGCCAGCAGTTACTCACGACTAGCGGGATTAAGAGTCGGGGAGCTGTTTTTT.

The table lists this clonotype with many counts. This chain connects TRBV7-6 to TRBJ2-7, with 8 bases identical to TRBD2. The CDR3 spans 14 residues. The germline V gene encodes CDR1 SGHVS and CDR2 FNYEAQ. V dropped 5 bases and J dropped 0; count of bases not matched to a gene: 3. The CDR3 DNA is TGTGCCAGCAGCCGGACTAGCTCCTCCTACGAGCAGTACTTC. Residues: CASSRTSSSYEQYF.

This clonotype was detected ten times or more. The rearrangement links TRBV11-2 to TRBJ1-1, with D tentatively TRBD1 (6 bases). CDR1 and CDR2 (germline): SGHAT, FQNNGV. The V end was cut by 0 bases, the J end by 8 bases, with 10 bases between. This CDR3 region has 13 residues. Here the CDR3 reads CASSLETDREAFF. The CDR3 DNA sequence: TGTGCCAGCAGCTTAGAGACGGACAGAGAAGCTTTCTTT.

This clonotype was detected many times. This chain uses TRBV5-6 with TRBJ1-6; no clear D gene. V was trimmed by 3 bases and J by 7 bases, leaving 14 bases between them. Germline V gene sequence: CDR1 SGHDT, CDR2 YYEEEE. This CDR3 is built from 15 residues. CDR3: CASSYYGLGNSPLHF. The CDR3 DNA sequence: TGTGCCAGCAGCTATTATGGTCTTGGAAATTCACCCCTCCACTTT.

This clonotype was recorded at least ten times. This chain links TRBV5-1 with TRBJ2-1; 12 positions agree with TRBD2. The CDR3 spans 15 residues. In germline, CDR1 is SGHRS, CDR2 YFSETQ. The J segment lost 7 bases and the V segment lost 4 bases, leaving 6 bases of the junction unmatched. CDR3 protein: CASSGSTSGRNEQFF. The CDR3, as DNA: TGCGCCAGCAGCGGATCGACTAGCGGGAGAAATGAGCAGTTCTTC.

This clonotype was counted ten times or more. This chain connects TRBV25-1 to TRBJ1-5, with 7 bases lining up with TRBD1. V lost 3 bases to trimming and J lost 5 bases; unmatched junction nucleotides: 10. This CDR3 is 16 amino acids long. CDR1 is MGHDK, CDR2 SYGVNS, per germline. In DNA, the CDR3 is TGTGCCAGCAGTGAGGCTTCCGGGACAGATTATCAGCCCCAGCATTTT. This translates into CASSEASGTDYQPQHF.

The sample holds many counts of this clonotype. This chain connects TRBV20-1 to TRBJ1-1; tentatively, D is TRBD1 (6 bases). V lost 4 bases and J 7 bases, leaving 13 bases between the germline ends. The CDR3 spans 12 residues. The germline gives CDR1 DFQATT, CDR2 SNEGSKA (reference sequence). CDR3 in amino acids: CSAMGGGYEAFF. In DNA, the CDR3 is TGCAGTGCTATGGGGGGGGGCTATGAAGCTTTCTTT.

This chain uses TRBV7-6 with TRBJ2-3; D not certain. The CDR3 consists of 13 residues. The V gene lost 5 bases and the J gene lost 0 bases, with 6 bases spanning the gap. Germline assignment: CDR1 SGHVS and CDR2 FNYEAQ. The CDR3 sequence: CASSPTSTDTQYF. Written as DNA, the CDR3 is TGTGCCAGCAGCCCTACTAGCACAGATACGCAGTATTTT. Filled out from reference TRBV7-6 and TRBJ2-3, the complete variable domain reads GAGVSQSPRYKVTKRGQDVALRCDPISGHVSLYWYRQALGQGPEFLTYFNYEAQQDKSGLPNDRFSAERPEGSISTLTIQRTEQRDSAMYRCASSPTSTDTQYFGPGTRLTVL.

In its sample, this clonotype was seen a few times. The chain joins TRBV7-6 to TRBJ2-1; 13 nucleotides agree with TRBD2. Trimming at V came to 5 bases and at J to 2 bases, leaving 12 bases not matched to a gene. Germline values: CDR1 SGHVS, CDR2 FNYEAQ. CDR3 length: 19 residues. CDR3 in DNA: TGTGCCAGCAGCCGAACTAGCGGGAGGGCCGGGGGGCCCTACAATGAGCAGTTCTTC. It is translated as CASSRTSGRAGGPYNEQFF.

This clonotype was detected many times. This sequence joins TRBV20-1 and TRBJ2-1, with a possible D match to TRBD1 (6 bases). The CDR3 has 16 amino acids. Germline V gene data show CDR1 as DFQATT and CDR2 as SNEGSKA (reference sequence). Trimming took 5 bases from V and 4 from J, leaving 21 bases between them. In DNA, the CDR3 is TGCAGTGCTCTGGCCCCGGGACAAGAAGTTTACAATGAGCAGTTCTTC. Encoded protein: CSALAPGQEVYNEQFF.

This clonotype was counted ten times or more. The chain employs TRBV6-2 or TRBV6-3 and TRBJ1-1; D is perhaps TRBD1 (5 bases). Germline CDR1 is MNHEY and CDR2 is SVGEGT. The CDR3 loop spans 17 amino acids. V lost 2 bases to trimming and J lost 0 bases, with 16 bases between them. This CDR3 is CASSYEGRWGMNTEAFF. The CDR3 coding sequence is TGTGCCAGCAGTTACGAGGGACGATGGGGCATGAACACTGAAGCTTTCTTT.

This clonotype was picked up many times. CDR3 in amino acids: CSAQLTGGGEGYTF. CDR3 coding DNA: TGCAGTGCACAGCTGACAGGGGGCGGGGAAGGCTACACCTTC. This chain links TRBV20-1 with TRBJ1-2; 10 nucleotides match TRBD1. CDR1 is DFQATT, CDR2 SNEGSKA, per germline (reference sequence). The CDR3 loop spans 14 amino acids. The J segment lost 8 bases and the V segment lost 6 bases, leaving 12 bases of the junction unmatched.